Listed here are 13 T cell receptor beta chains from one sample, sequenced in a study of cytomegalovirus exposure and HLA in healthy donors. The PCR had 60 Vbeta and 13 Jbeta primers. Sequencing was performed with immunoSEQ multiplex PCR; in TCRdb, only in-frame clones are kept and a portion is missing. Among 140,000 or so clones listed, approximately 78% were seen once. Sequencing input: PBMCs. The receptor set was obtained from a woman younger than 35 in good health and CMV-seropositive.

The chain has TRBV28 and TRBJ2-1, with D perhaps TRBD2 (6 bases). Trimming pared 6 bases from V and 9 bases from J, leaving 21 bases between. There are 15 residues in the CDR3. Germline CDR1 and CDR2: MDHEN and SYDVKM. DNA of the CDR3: TGTGCCAGCAGCCAGACTAGTCCTTGGGATGGTGAGCAGTTCTTC. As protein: CASSQTSPWDGEQFF.

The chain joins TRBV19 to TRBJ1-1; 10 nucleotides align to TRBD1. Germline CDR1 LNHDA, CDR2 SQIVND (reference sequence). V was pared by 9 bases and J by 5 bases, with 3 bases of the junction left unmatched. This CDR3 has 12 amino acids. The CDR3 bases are TGTGCCAGCGACAGGGGGCGAACTGAAGCTTTCTTT. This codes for CASDRGRTEAFF.

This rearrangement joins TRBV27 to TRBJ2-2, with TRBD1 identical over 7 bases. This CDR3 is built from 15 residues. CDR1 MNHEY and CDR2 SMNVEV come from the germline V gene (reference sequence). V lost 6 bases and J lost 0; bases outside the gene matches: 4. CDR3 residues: CASREGTANTGELFF. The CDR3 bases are TGTGCCAGCAGAGAAGGGACAGCGAACACCGGGGAGCTGTTTTTT.

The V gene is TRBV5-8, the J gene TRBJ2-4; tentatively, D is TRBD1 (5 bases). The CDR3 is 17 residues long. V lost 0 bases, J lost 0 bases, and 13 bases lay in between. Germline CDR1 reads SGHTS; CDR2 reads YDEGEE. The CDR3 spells CASSLDTGALAKNIQYF. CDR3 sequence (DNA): TGTGCCAGCAGCTTGGACACAGGTGCGCTAGCCAAAAACATTCAGTACTTC.

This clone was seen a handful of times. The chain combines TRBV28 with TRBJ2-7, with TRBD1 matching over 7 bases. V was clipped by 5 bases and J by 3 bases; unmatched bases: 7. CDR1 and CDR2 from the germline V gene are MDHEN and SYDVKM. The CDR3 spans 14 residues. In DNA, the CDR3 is TGTGCCAGCAGTGGCCCGGGACAGCTCTACGAGCAGTACTTC. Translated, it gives CASSGPGQLYEQYF.

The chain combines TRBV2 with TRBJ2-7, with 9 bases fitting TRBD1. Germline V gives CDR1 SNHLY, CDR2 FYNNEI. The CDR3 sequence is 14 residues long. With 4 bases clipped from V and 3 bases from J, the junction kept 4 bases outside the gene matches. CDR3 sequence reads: CASSVDRGSYEQYF. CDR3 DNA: TGTGCCAGCAGTGTGGACAGGGGAAGCTACGAGCAGTACTTC.

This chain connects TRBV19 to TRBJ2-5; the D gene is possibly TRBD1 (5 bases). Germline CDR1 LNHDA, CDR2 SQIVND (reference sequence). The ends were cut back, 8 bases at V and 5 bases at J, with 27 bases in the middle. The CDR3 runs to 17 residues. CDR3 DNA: TGTGCCAGTTCCCGGGTAGTGGGGCTTGTAGGTGGGGAGACCCAGTACTTC. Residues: CASSRVVGLVGGETQYF.

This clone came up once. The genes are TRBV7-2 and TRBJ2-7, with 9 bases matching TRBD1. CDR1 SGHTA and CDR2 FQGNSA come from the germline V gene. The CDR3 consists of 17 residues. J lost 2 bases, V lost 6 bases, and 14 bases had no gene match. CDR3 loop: CASSLSTTGTGPYEQYF. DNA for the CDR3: TGTGCCAGCAGTCTTTCGACAACCGGGACAGGGCCCTACGAGCAGTACTTC.

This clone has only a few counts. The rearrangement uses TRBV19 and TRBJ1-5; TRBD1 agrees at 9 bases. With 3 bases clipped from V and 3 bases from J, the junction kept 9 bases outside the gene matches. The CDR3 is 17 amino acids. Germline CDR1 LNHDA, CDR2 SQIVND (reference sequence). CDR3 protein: CASSIGQGRKNNQPQHF. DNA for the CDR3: TGTGCCAGTAGTATCGGACAGGGGAGGAAGAACAATCAGCCCCAGCATTTT.

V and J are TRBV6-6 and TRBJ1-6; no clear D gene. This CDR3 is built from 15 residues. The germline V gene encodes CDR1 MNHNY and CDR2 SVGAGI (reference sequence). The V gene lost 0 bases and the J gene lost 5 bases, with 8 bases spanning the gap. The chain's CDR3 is CASSYSTVNNSPLHF. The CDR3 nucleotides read TGTGCCAGCAGTTACTCAACAGTCAATAATTCACCCCTCCACTTT.

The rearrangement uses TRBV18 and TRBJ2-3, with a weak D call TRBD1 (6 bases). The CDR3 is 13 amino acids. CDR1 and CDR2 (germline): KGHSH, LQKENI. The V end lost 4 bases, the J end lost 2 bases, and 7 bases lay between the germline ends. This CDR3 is CASSRDNTDTQYF. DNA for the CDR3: TGTGCCAGCTCACGGGACAACACAGATACGCAGTATTTT.

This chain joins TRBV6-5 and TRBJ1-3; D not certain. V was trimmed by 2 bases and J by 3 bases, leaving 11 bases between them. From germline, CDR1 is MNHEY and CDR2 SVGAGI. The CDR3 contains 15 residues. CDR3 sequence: CASSYRGSGGNTIYF. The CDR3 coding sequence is TGTGCCAGCAGTTACCGGGGTTCGGGTGGAAACACCATATATTTT.

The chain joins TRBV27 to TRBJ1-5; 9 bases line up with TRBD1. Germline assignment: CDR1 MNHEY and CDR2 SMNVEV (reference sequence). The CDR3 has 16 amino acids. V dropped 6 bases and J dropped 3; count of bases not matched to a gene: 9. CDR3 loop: CASSPYGDRVNQPQHF. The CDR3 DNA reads TGTGCCAGCAGCCCTTATGGGGACAGGGTCAATCAGCCCCAGCATTTT.